The 27 T cell receptor beta chains below all came from one sample that was sequenced in a study of shared clonotypes between healthy human individuals. Measured with immunoSEQ multiplex PCR; TCRdb has only the in-frame clones, and not every one. This sample carries about 380,000 clones, about 96% of them seen once, and the ten largest clones take 0.32%. Source material: memory CD8+ T cells sorted from blood. The subset was: CD45RO+ cells pooled with CCR7-negative TemRA cells. The origin of the receptors is a man aged 25 to 40 in good health.

J is TRBJ1-4 and V is TRBV7-2, with D possibly TRBD1 on 5 matching bases. CDR1 is SGHTA and CDR2 is FQGNSA in the germline V gene. Trimming stripped 4 bases from V and 8 bases from J, with 17 bases between. The CDR3 sequence is 15 residues long. DNA of the CDR3: TGTGCCAGCAGCTCATCCGCAGGGAACCTAGAAAAACTGTTTTTT. As protein: CASSSSAGNLEKLFF.

The chain has TRBV6-1 and TRBJ2-5; 9 positions match TRBD1. J was trimmed by 2 bases and V by 4 bases; bases with no gene match: 5. CDR3 length: 15 amino acids. The germline gives CDR1 MNHNS, CDR2 SASEGT. CDR3 bases: TGTGCCAGCAGTGCAGGGACAGGGCGGCAAGAGACCCAGTACTTC. Protein: CASSAGTGRQETQYF.

The CDR3 nucleotides are TGTGCCAGCAGTTGGACAAACACTGAAGCTTTCTTT. This gives the protein CASSWTNTEAFF. The rearrangement uses TRBV28 and TRBJ1-1, with TRBD1 as a possible D gene (5 bases). There are 12 residues in the CDR3. V was pared by 4 bases and J by 2 bases, with 5 bases between. Germline values: CDR1 MDHEN, CDR2 SYDVKM.

This sequence joins TRBV10-1 and TRBJ2-3; D possibly corresponds to TRBD1 (6 bases). The V and J ends lost 8 bases and 4 bases respectively, with 7 bases between them. CDR1 is WNHNN and CDR2 is SYGVQD in the germline V gene (reference sequence). The CDR3 covers 11 residues. CDR3 in DNA: TGCGCCAGCGGGGGCCCAGATACGCAGTATTTT. Translated, it gives CASGGPDTQYF.

The J gene is TRBJ2-3, the V gene TRBV5-1; D not resolved. V was shortened by 6 bases and J by 6 bases, with 20 bases between the two germline ends. The germline V gene has CDR1 SGHRS and CDR2 YFSETQ. This CDR3 contains 15 residues. CDR3 DNA: TGCGCCAGCACCCTCATGGGGTATCCCGGGGATACGCAGTATTTT. Its protein product is CASTLMGYPGDTQYF.

The genes are TRBV10-3 and TRBJ2-4; no clear D. CDR1 and CDR2 (germline): ENHRY, SYGVKD. The V and J ends lost 1 base and 0 bases respectively, with 4 bases between them. This CDR3 has 14 residues. CDR3 DNA: TGTGCCATCAGTGAGTACGGAGCCAAAAACATTCAGTACTTC. Translating it yields CAISEYGAKNIQYF.

This chain joins TRBV11-2 and TRBJ2-3; 13 nucleotides line up with TRBD2. V trimming: 5 bases; J trimming: 4 bases; junction bases outside the gene matches: 12. The CDR3 spans 18 residues. Looked up from germline, CDR1 is SGHAT and CDR2 is FQNNGV. The DNA of the CDR3 is TGTGCCAGCAGCCGAAATGGGGGACTAGCGGGAAGGTCAGATACGCAGTATTTT. Residues: CASSRNGGLAGRSDTQYF.

This chain uses TRBV4-2 with TRBJ2-1, with D possibly matching TRBD2 (6 bases). Deletions cut 1 base from V and 0 bases from J, with 10 bases between. Germline-derived CDR1 and CDR2 are LGHNA and YNFKEQ. CDR3 length equals 16 residues. CDR3 loop: CASSQVATSSYNEQFF. CDR3 nucleotide sequence: TGTGCCAGCAGCCAAGTTGCGACTAGCTCCTACAATGAGCAGTTCTTC.

The chain is built from TRBV5-1 and TRBJ1-2; 9 nucleotides align to TRBD1. The length of the CDR3 is 14 residues. Germline V CDR1 and CDR2: SGHRS, YFSETQ. J was trimmed by 7 bases and V by 0 bases; bases with no gene match: 4. The CDR3 sequence is CASSLVGTGSGYTF. The DNA for the CDR3 is TGCGCCAGCAGCTTGGTTGGGACAGGGTCTGGCTACACCTTC.

The genes are TRBV2 and TRBJ1-1, with unresolved D. V lost 1 base and J 5 bases, leaving 5 bases between the germline ends. Per germline, CDR1 SNHLY and CDR2 FYNNEI. The CDR3 runs 12 residues. This CDR3 is CASSEVSTEAFF. The DNA of the CDR3 is TGTGCCAGCAGTGAAGTCAGTACTGAAGCTTTCTTT.

This chain connects TRBV28 to TRBJ2-7, with 16 positions matching TRBD2. This CDR3 comprises 18 residues. The J segment lost 5 bases and the V segment lost 1 base, leaving 8 bases of the junction unmatched. CDR1 and CDR2 from the germline V gene are MDHEN and SYDVKM. The chain's CDR3 is CASSLLTGTSGRADEQYF. The CDR3 nucleotides read TGTGCCAGCAGTTTATTGACCGGGACTAGCGGGAGGGCTGACGAGCAGTACTTC.

This clone was recorded once. The chain is built from TRBV25-1 and TRBJ2-1; perhaps D is TRBD1 or TRBD2 (7 bases each). V lost 5 bases to trimming and J lost 8 bases, with 25 bases between them. The CDR3 has 17 amino acids. CDR1 and CDR2 (germline): MGHDK, SYGVNS. CDR3 nucleotides: TGTGCCAGCAGTCACACCCCCTGGGGAGGGGGCTTCGATGAGCAGTTCTTC. This gives the protein CASSHTPWGGGFDEQFF.

The chain carries TRBV30 and TRBJ1-3; D gene uncertain. Germline CDR1 and CDR2: GTSNPN and SVGIG (reference sequence). V lost 0 bases and J 3 bases, leaving 9 bases between the germline ends. CDR3 size: 14 residues. The CDR3 bases are TGTGCCTGGAGTGTGGGAGAAGGTGGAAACACCATATATTTT. Translating it yields CAWSVGEGGNTIYF.

The CDR3 spells CACTLGAGYNEQFF. The CDR3 nucleotides are TGTGCCTGTACATTGGGGGCAGGGTACAATGAGCAGTTCTTC. The chain has TRBV2 and TRBJ2-1, with a weak D call TRBD1 (6 bases). V lost 11 bases to trimming and J lost 4 bases, with 18 bases between them. This CDR3 is 14 amino acids long. Looked up from germline, CDR1 is SNHLY and CDR2 is FYNNEI.

This clone has only one observation. The chain couples TRBV9 to TRBJ2-5; TRBD2 matches 14 bases. V lost 3 bases, J lost 4 bases, and 8 bases stayed unmatched. CDR1 is SGDLS, CDR2 YYNGEE, per germline. The length of the CDR3 is 17 residues. The CDR3 nucleotides read TGTGCCAGCAGCGGGACTAGCGGGAGGCCGGTGGGAGAGACCCAGTACTTC. Residues: CASSGTSGRPVGETQYF.

The chain links TRBV15 to TRBJ2-1; 8 bases are shared with TRBD2. The CDR3 has 15 amino acids. Germline V gene lookup returns CDR1 LNHNV and CDR2 YYDKDF (reference sequence). J was trimmed by 9 bases and V by 1 base; bases with no gene match: 8. The CDR3 reads CATSRVVLAVGEQFF. Here the CDR3 DNA reads TGTGCCACCAGCAGAGTGGTACTAGCGGTTGGTGAGCAGTTCTTC.

As DNA, the CDR3 is TGTGCCATCAGTGATTACAGCCAAGAGACCCAGTACTTC. Its protein product is CAISDYSQETQYF. V is TRBV10-3 and J is TRBJ2-5, with D uncertain. CDR3 size: 13 residues. The V end was cut by 3 bases, the J end by 1 base, with 6 bases between. Per germline, CDR1 ENHRY and CDR2 SYGVKD.

This chain joins TRBV7-9 and TRBJ1-5; weak D call: TRBD1 (5 bases). The V gene's germline CDR1 is SEHNR and CDR2 FQNEAQ (reference sequence). Trimming shortened V by 1 base and J by 5 bases, and 12 bases separated the two germline ends. The CDR3 has 15 amino acids. The CDR3 is CASSLGVGGDQPQHF. The CDR3 DNA is TGTGCCAGCAGCTTAGGGGTCGGGGGGGATCAGCCCCAGCATTTT. Full variable domain (missing parts from reference TRBV7-9 and TRBJ1-5): DTGVSQNPRHKITKRGQNVTFRCDPISEHNRLYWYRQTLGQGPEFLTYFQNEAQLEKSRLLSDRFSAERPKGSFSTLEIQRTEQGDSAMYLCASSLGVGGDQPQHFGDGTRLSIL.

The gene calls are TRBV10-3 and TRBJ2-2, with D hard to call. The CDR3 contains 12 residues. V was trimmed by 8 bases and J by 6 bases, leaving 10 bases between them. Germline V lookup: CDR1 ENHRY, CDR2 SYGVKD. In DNA form, the CDR3 reads TGTGCCATCTCCCGGTGGTCCGGGGAGCTGTTTTTT. Translating it yields CAISRWSGELFF.

The chain employs TRBV2 and TRBJ2-7, with a weak D call TRBD2 (5 bases). Looked up from germline, CDR1 is SNHLY and CDR2 is FYNNEI. Between the trimmed V and J ends, which lost 8 bases and 2 bases, there was a span of 13 bases. This CDR3 comprises 13 residues. DNA for the CDR3: TGTGCCAGCGGGAGTACCTTGCCCTACGAGCAGTACTTC. It specifies CASGSTLPYEQYF.

V gene TRBV4-1 combines with J gene TRBJ2-3; 9 bases are shared with TRBD2. Trimming cost V 0 bases and J 3 bases; bases outside gene matches: 7. From germline, CDR1 is MGHRA and CDR2 YSYEKL. The CDR3 runs to 17 residues. The CDR3 is CASSQEIAGAGTDTQYF. CDR3 nucleotide sequence: TGCGCCAGCAGCCAAGAAATAGCGGGAGCAGGTACAGATACGCAGTATTTT.

The rearrangement links TRBV2 to TRBJ2-2, with 9 bases matching TRBD1. Germline loops: CDR1 SNHLY, CDR2 FYNNEI. V shed 3 bases and J 6 bases; nucleotides not matched to a gene: 14. The CDR3 consists of 18 residues. The DNA for the CDR3 is TGTGCCAGCAGTGAGGCGGGACAGGGTGAGATAATGTCCGGGGAGCTGTTTTTT. Encoded protein: CASSEAGQGEIMSGELFF. Drawing the rest from reference TRBV2 and TRBJ2-2, the complete variable domain is EPEVTQTPSHQVTQMGQEVILRCVPISNHLYFYWYRQILGQKVEFLVSFYNNEISEKSEIFDDQFSVERPDGSNFTLKIRSTKLEDSAMYFCASSEAGQGEIMSGELFFGEGSRLTVL.

This chain's CDR3 is CASSEPASELYNEQFF. CDR3 DNA sequence: TGCGCCAGCAGTGAGCCGGCTAGCGAGCTCTACAATGAGCAGTTCTTC. The chain recombines TRBV10-2 with TRBJ2-1, with D tentatively TRBD2 (6 bases). The CDR3 is 16 amino acids. Trimming cost V 2 bases and J 3 bases, with 14 bases left between them. Germline CDR1 WSHSY, CDR2 SAAADI.

The chain joins TRBV5-4 to TRBJ2-7; no reliable D call. V lost 4 bases and J 4 bases, leaving 15 bases between the germline ends. CDR3 length: 14 residues. Germline V lookup: CDR1 SGHNT, CDR2 YYREEE (reference sequence). The CDR3: CASSQLPQKYEQYF. CDR3 DNA sequence: TGTGCCAGCAGCCAGCTCCCCCAAAAGTACGAGCAGTACTTC.

About this clone: The same CDR3 can be traced to other DNA sequences in this sample. The chain combines TRBV20-1 with TRBJ1-1; D not certain. V lost 3 bases, J lost 8 bases, and 4 bases lay in between. The CDR3 length is 9 residues. Germline V lookup: CDR1 DFQATT, CDR2 SNEGSKA (reference sequence). The CDR3, as DNA: TGCAGTGCTAGGGGGGAAGCTTTCTTT. Amino acid sequence: CSARGEAFF.

This CDR3 is CASTSPGQHYNEQFF. In DNA form, the CDR3 reads TGTGCCAGTACATCTCCGGGACAGCACTACAATGAGCAGTTCTTC. This chain links TRBV2 with TRBJ2-1; TRBD1 agrees at 7 bases. The junction had 11 bases not matched to a gene; V was cut back by 9 bases and J by 3 bases. Germline V gives CDR1 SNHLY, CDR2 FYNNEI. The CDR3 runs 15 residues.

This chain uses TRBV9 with TRBJ2-2; a weak D match, TRBD2 (6 bases). Trimming took 1 base from V and 4 from J, leaving 14 bases between them. CDR1 is SGDLS and CDR2 is YYNGEE in the germline V gene. This CDR3 is 16 amino acids long. CDR3 sequence (DNA): TGTGCCAGCAGCGTAACCACGGGAGTTTCCACCGGGGAGCTGTTTTTT. Protein product: CASSVTTGVSTGELFF.